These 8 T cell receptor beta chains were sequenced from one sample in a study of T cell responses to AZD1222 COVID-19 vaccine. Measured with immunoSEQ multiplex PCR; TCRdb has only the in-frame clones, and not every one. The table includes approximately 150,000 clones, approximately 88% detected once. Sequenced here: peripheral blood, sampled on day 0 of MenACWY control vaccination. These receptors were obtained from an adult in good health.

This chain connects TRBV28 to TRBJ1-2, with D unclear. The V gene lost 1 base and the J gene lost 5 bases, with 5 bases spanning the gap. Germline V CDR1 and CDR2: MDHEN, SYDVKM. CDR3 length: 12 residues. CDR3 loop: CASSLYGYGYTF. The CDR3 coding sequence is TGTGCCAGCAGTTTATATGGGTATGGCTACACCTTC.

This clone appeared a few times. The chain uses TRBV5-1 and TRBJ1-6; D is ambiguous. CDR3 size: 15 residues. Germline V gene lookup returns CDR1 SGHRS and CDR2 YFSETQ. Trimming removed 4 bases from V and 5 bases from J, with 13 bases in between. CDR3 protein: CASSHHYPDNSPLHF. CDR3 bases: TGCGCCAGCAGCCACCACTACCCCGATAATTCACCCCTCCACTTT.

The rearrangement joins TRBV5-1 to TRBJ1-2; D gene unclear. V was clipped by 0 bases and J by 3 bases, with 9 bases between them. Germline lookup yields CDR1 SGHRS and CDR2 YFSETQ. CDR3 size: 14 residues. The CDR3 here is CASSLVPGDYGYTF. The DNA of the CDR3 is TGCGCCAGCAGCTTGGTGCCCGGGGACTATGGCTACACCTTC.

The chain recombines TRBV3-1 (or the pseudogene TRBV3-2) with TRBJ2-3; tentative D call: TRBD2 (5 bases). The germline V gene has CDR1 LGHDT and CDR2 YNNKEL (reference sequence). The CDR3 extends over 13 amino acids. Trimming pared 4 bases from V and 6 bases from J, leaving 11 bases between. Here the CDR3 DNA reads TGTGCCAGCAGCCCTGGCGGGTCGGATACGCAGTATTTT. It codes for CASSPGGSDTQYF.

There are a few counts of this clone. CDR3 bases: TGCGCCAGCAGCCCCGGGATAGGGGAGGGGTATAGCAATCAGCCCCAGCATTTT. Encoded protein: CASSPGIGEGYSNQPQHF. J is TRBJ1-5 and V is TRBV5-1; TRBD1 might be the D (5 bases). Germline CDR1 SGHRS, CDR2 YFSETQ. Trimming left V 4 bases short and J 0 bases short, with 20 bases between. CDR3 length equals 18 residues.

CDR3 DNA: TGTGCCAGTAGTATAGAGGCCATAGCTCGGCGAGGGCCATACAATGAGCAGTTCTTC. As protein: CASSIEAIARRGPYNEQFF. The chain is built from TRBV19 and TRBJ2-1; possible D gene TRBD2, 5 bases. The germline V gene encodes CDR1 LNHDA and CDR2 SQIVND (reference sequence). V gave up 0 bases and J gave up 4 bases, with 22 bases separating them. There are 19 residues in the CDR3.

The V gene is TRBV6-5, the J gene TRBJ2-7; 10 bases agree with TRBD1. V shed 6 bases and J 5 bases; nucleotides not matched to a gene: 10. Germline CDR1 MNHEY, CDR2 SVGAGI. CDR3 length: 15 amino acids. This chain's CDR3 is CASRMSSGTGDEQYF. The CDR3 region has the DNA TGTGCCAGCAGGATGTCCTCCGGGACAGGGGACGAGCAGTACTTC.

Written as DNA, the CDR3 is TGCGCCAGCAGCTCAAAGCCCGGGACAGGGGATGGCTACACCTTC. Amino acid sequence: CASSSKPGTGDGYTF. This chain connects TRBV5-1 to TRBJ1-2, with TRBD1 matching over 10 bases. V shed 3 bases, J shed 6 bases, and the junction held 8 bases outside the gene matches. Germline V gives CDR1 SGHRS, CDR2 YFSETQ. This CDR3 contains 15 residues.